Each of the 21 T cell receptor beta chains below was sequenced from the same sample in a study of blood T cell repertoires in COVID-19. Method: immunoSEQ multiplex PCR; TCRdb's copy keeps in-frame clones and lacks some. This sample has around 190,000 clones, with about 78% found just once. The sample comprised peripheral blood. The receptors originated from a woman in her forties or fifties with active or convalescent COVID-19.

J is TRBJ1-1 and V is TRBV9, with TRBD1 identical over 7 bases. V trimming: 0 bases; J trimming: 4 bases; junction bases outside the gene matches: 6. The germline V gene encodes CDR1 SGDLS and CDR2 YYNGEE. This CDR3 is built from 15 residues. In DNA, the CDR3 is TGTGCCAGCAGCGTAGTAAAGGGGGCAGGCACTGAAGCTTTCTTT. As protein: CASSVVKGAGTEAFF.

This clone was seen once. This chain uses TRBV6-5 with TRBJ1-2, with 7 bases fitting TRBD1. Looked up from germline, CDR1 is MNHEY and CDR2 is SVGAGI. This CDR3 is 14 amino acids long. Trimming cost V 6 bases and J 4 bases; bases outside gene matches: 8. The CDR3 DNA follows: TGTGCCAGCAGAGACGGGACAGATGCCTATGGCTACACCTTC. This encodes CASRDGTDAYGYTF.

This rearrangement joins TRBV20-1 to TRBJ1-1; D is unresolved. Germline-derived CDR1 and CDR2 are DFQATT and SNEGSKA (reference sequence). The CDR3 covers 11 residues. V gave up 6 bases and J gave up 6 bases, with 11 bases separating them. The chain's CDR3 is CSAARRAEAFF. CDR3 sequence (DNA): TGCAGTGCCGCACGAAGAGCTGAAGCTTTCTTT.

The genes are TRBV19 and TRBJ1-2; D gene ambiguous. This CDR3 contains 15 residues. Germline V gives CDR1 LNHDA, CDR2 SQIVND (reference sequence). Trimming removed 7 bases from V and 1 base from J, with 16 bases in between. The CDR3 is CASTPRGGSNYGYTF. The CDR3 nucleotides read TGTGCCAGTACCCCCCGAGGAGGGAGTAACTATGGCTACACCTTC.

J is TRBJ2-3 and V is TRBV6-5, with a weak D call TRBD1 (5 bases). Germline lookup yields CDR1 MNHEY and CDR2 SVGAGI. Trimming stripped 5 bases from V and 2 bases from J, with 11 bases between. The CDR3 totals 14 residues. The CDR3 sequence is CASSTDTYTDTQYF. The CDR3 DNA reads TGTGCCAGCAGTACGGACACCTACACAGATACGCAGTATTTT.

Only a few counts were recorded for this clone. The chain combines TRBV21-1 with TRBJ2-1; TRBD2 is the table's D call, not checked against the DNA. TRBV21-1 is a listed pseudogene. CDR3 length: 14 amino acids. The CDR3 nucleotides read TGTGCCAGCAGCAAAGAGGCTAGTTTGAGTGAGCAGTTCTTC. As protein: CASSKEASLSEQFF.

This clone was found once. The chain employs TRBV18 and TRBJ1-1; 7 bases are shared with TRBD1. The CDR3 is 17 residues long. V was pared by 2 bases and J by 0 bases, with 9 bases of the junction left unmatched. Germline V CDR1 and CDR2: KGHSH, LQKENI. The CDR3 loop is CASSPEGGSVMNTEAFF. The CDR3 bases are TGTGCCAGCTCACCAGAAGGGGGCAGTGTCATGAACACTGAAGCTTTCTTT.

This clone is a singleton in its sample. This rearrangement joins TRBV5-1 to TRBJ2-5, with 9 positions matching TRBD1. This CDR3 has 17 residues. V gave up 3 bases and J gave up 4 bases; unmatched junction bases: 13. Germline loops: CDR1 SGHRS, CDR2 YFSETQ. The CDR3 region is CASSSGTGNPGTETQYF. In DNA, the CDR3 is TGCGCCAGCAGCTCCGGGACAGGGAATCCCGGGACAGAGACCCAGTACTTC. The full variable domain, completed using reference TRBV5-1 and TRBJ2-5, is KAGVTQTPRYLIKTRGQQVTLSCSPISGHRSVSWYQQTPGQGLQFLFEYFSETQRNKGNFPGRFSGRQFSNSRSEMNVSTLELGDSALYLCASSSGTGNPGTETQYFGPGTRLLVL.

The chain uses TRBV30 and TRBJ1-1; TRBD1 matches at 7 bases. The CDR3 is made up of 15 amino acids. CDR1 is GTSNPN, CDR2 SVGIG, per germline (reference sequence). The J segment lost 0 bases and the V segment lost 3 bases, leaving 7 bases of the junction unmatched. CDR3 in amino acids: CAWRGRGSMNTEAFF. The CDR3 DNA reads as TGTGCCTGGAGGGGCAGGGGGTCCATGAACACTGAAGCTTTCTTT. The full variable domain, in which reference TRBV30 and TRBJ1-1 provide the parts outside the CDR3, is SQTIHQWPATLVQPVGSPLSLECTVEGTSNPNLYWYRQAAGRGLQLLFYSVGIGQISSEVPQNLSASRPQDRQFILSSKKLLLSDSGFYLCAWRGRGSMNTEAFFGQGTRLTVV.

The rearrangement links TRBV6-5 to TRBJ1-2; D gene ambiguous. The CDR3 contains 13 residues. V lost 8 bases and J lost 3, with 13 bases in between. Germline V gene sequence: CDR1 MNHEY, CDR2 SVGAGI. This chain's CDR3 is CASLPLSDYGYTF. Written as DNA, the CDR3 is TGTGCCAGCCTACCCTTATCGGACTATGGCTACACCTTC.

This clone was observed a few times. The chain combines TRBV6-2 or TRBV6-3 with TRBJ1-1, with D maybe TRBD1 (5 bases). The V end was cut by 0 bases, the J end by 6 bases, with 14 bases between. CDR1 is MNHEY, CDR2 SVGEGT, per germline. This CDR3 has 15 residues. The chain's CDR3 is CASSYSRFRGAEAFF. CDR3 sequence (DNA): TGTGCCAGCAGTTACTCGAGGTTCCGGGGGGCTGAAGCTTTCTTT.

Comments on this clone: Other DNA sequences within the sample encode an identical CDR3. The gene calls are TRBV7-3 and TRBJ2-5, with 9 bases fitting TRBD1. The CDR3 is made up of 13 amino acids. Unmatched junction bases numbered 0, after V lost 2 bases and J lost 5 bases. Germline V lookup: CDR1 SGHTA, CDR2 FQGTGA. For the CDR3, the DNA is TGTGCCAGCAGCTTAGGACAGGGGGAGACCCAGTACTTC. It translates to CASSLGQGETQYF.

This chain links TRBV9 with TRBJ1-2; D ambiguous. Germline loops: CDR1 SGDLS, CDR2 YYNGEE. V was pared by 0 bases and J by 0 bases, with 9 bases between. The CDR3 runs to 15 residues. CDR3 loop: CASSVVGEANYGYTF. The CDR3 DNA reads as TGTGCCAGCAGCGTAGTTGGAGAAGCTAACTATGGCTACACCTTC.

The rearrangement joins TRBV7-2 to TRBJ1-6, with D possibly TRBD1 on 6 matching bases. Germline-derived CDR1 and CDR2 are SGHTA and FQGNSA. The CDR3 is 15 residues long. Deletions cut 0 bases from V and 6 bases from J, with 9 bases between. The CDR3 reads CASSLAGGGNSPLHF. The CDR3 DNA reads TGTGCCAGCAGCTTAGCGGGAGGGGGTAATTCACCCCTCCACTTT.

The rearrangement joins TRBV25-1 to TRBJ2-3; 11 nucleotides agree with TRBD1. The germline V gene encodes CDR1 MGHDK and CDR2 SYGVNS. CDR3 length: 14 residues. V was clipped by 8 bases and J by 1 base; unmatched bases: 2. The CDR3, as DNA: TGTGCCAGCGGGACAGGGGGGGGCACAGATACGCAGTATTTT. It encodes CASGTGGGTDTQYF.

The V call is TRBV7-2, the J call TRBJ2-5; D not certain. Germline CDR1 and CDR2: SGHTA and FQGNSA. The CDR3 has 13 amino acids. Trimming shortened V by 7 bases and J by 5 bases, and 14 bases separated the two germline ends. CDR3: CASTSPPRETQYF. DNA of the CDR3: TGTGCCAGCACATCCCCCCCCCGGGAGACCCAGTACTTC.

Details on this clone: The same CDR3 is also encoded by other DNA sequences in this sample. Written as DNA, the CDR3 is TGTGCCAGCAGCCCCACCTCTGGGGAGTCCTACGAGCAGTACTTC. This gives the protein CASSPTSGESYEQYF. This sequence joins TRBV7-2 and TRBJ2-7; D may be TRBD2 (5 bases). From germline, CDR1 is SGHTA and CDR2 FQGNSA. The CDR3 consists of 15 residues. Trimming shortened V by 5 bases and J by 1 base, and 15 bases separated the two germline ends.

Only one count was recorded for this clone. The chain links TRBV7-3 to TRBJ2-7; 13 bases fit TRBD2. The germline gives CDR1 SGHTA, CDR2 FQGTGA. V was clipped by 4 bases and J by 7 bases; unmatched bases: 7. The CDR3 has 15 residues. The CDR3 DNA reads as TGTGCCAGCAGCTCGGGACTAGCGGGAAGGGAAGAGCAGTACTTC. It codes for CASSSGLAGREEQYF. Combining the CDR3 with reference TRBV7-3 and TRBJ2-7 gives the whole variable domain GAGVSQTPSNKVTEKGKYVELRCDPISGHTALYWYRQSLGQGPEFLIYFQGTGAADDSGLPNDRFFAVRPEGSVSTLKIQRTERGDSAVYLCASSSGLAGREEQYFGPGTRLTVT.

This clone appeared once. J is TRBJ1-3 and V is TRBV6-2 or TRBV6-3, with D perhaps matching TRBD1 (6 bases). The CDR3 spans 16 residues. Germline V gene lookup returns CDR1 MNHEY and CDR2 SVGEGT. V lost 4 bases, J lost 1 base, and 14 bases lay in between. The DNA for the CDR3 is TGTGCCAGCAGTTCGGACAGTAACCTATCTGGAAACACCATATATTTT. Amino acid sequence: CASSSDSNLSGNTIYF.

The CDR3 DNA reads as TGCGCCAGCAGCATCCGACAGGACCGCACAGATACGCAGTATTTT. Protein sequence: CASSIRQDRTDTQYF. The chain combines TRBV5-1 with TRBJ2-3; a possible D gene is TRBD1 (6 bases). The CDR3 totals 15 residues. The ends were cut back, 4 bases at V and 1 base at J, with 13 bases in the middle. Germline CDR1 and CDR2: SGHRS and YFSETQ.

CDR3 nucleotides: TGTGCCAGCAGTTTGCTCGGTACTAGCACAGATACGCAGTATTTT. This encodes CASSLLGTSTDTQYF. This chain uses TRBV28 with TRBJ2-3; D remains unclear. Germline CDR1 and CDR2: MDHEN and SYDVKM. The CDR3 runs to 15 residues. Trimming removed 3 bases from V and 0 bases from J, with 10 bases in between.